The 4 T cell receptor beta chains presented below share a single source sample, sequenced in a study of cytotoxic CD8 clonotypes in ibrutinib-treated CLL. TCRdb's copy holds only in-frame clones and misses some; the assay was immunoSEQ multiplex PCR. The sample records fewer than 25,000 clones, about 68% being singletons. Material: PBMCs, obtained before ibrutinib treatment. These receptors were taken from a human donor with chronic lymphocytic leukemia.

V usage is TRBV5-6 and J usage is TRBJ2-7, with D uncertain. The CDR3 contains 17 residues. CDR1 is SGHDT and CDR2 is YYEEEE in the germline V gene. With 0 bases removed from V and 5 bases from J, the gap between germline ends came to 21 bases. The CDR3 spells CASSLAGKGHHPNEQYF. The DNA of the CDR3 is TGTGCCAGCAGCTTGGCGGGTAAAGGGCATCATCCAAACGAGCAGTACTTC.

The rearrangement joins TRBV11-3 to TRBJ2-5; no reliable D call. V was pared by 3 bases and J by 2 bases, with 7 bases between. The germline V gene has CDR1 SGHNT and CDR2 YENEEA. The length of the CDR3 is 13 residues. CDR3 amino acids: CASSFSNQETQYF. The CDR3 DNA is TGTGCCAGCAGCTTTTCTAATCAAGAGACCCAGTACTTC.

The rearrangement joins TRBV5-6 to TRBJ1-3; D is undetermined. Trimming stripped 0 bases from V and 4 bases from J, with 8 bases between. Germline-derived CDR1 and CDR2 are SGHDT and YYEEEE. The CDR3 is 14 amino acids. This chain's CDR3 is CASSLAGVGNTIYF. CDR3 coding DNA: TGTGCCAGCAGCTTGGCCGGTGTCGGAAACACCATATATTTT.

J is TRBJ2-3 and V is TRBV15; D is perhaps TRBD2 (5 bases). Germline-derived CDR1 and CDR2 are LNHNV and YYDKDF (reference sequence). Trimming stripped 0 bases from V and 2 bases from J, with 12 bases between. The CDR3 sequence is 16 residues long. CDR3 amino acids: CATSRDPGKITDTQYF. As DNA, the CDR3 is TGTGCCACCAGCAGAGATCCGGGAAAAATCACAGATACGCAGTATTTT.